This T cell receptor (beta chain) stems from a study of CD8 T cells in Susac syndrome. About this clonotype itself: The antigen remains unidentified.

Broader study findings: Only a relatively small number of individuals were included in the TCR sequencing and HLA analysis.

After extraction with the RNeasy kit, about 0.45 to 1 ug of the RNA was reverse transcribed using random hexamers. A multiplex approach, immunoSEQ multiplex PCR, amplified TCR beta CDR3 across 54 Vbeta and 13 Jbeta. Each CDR3 protein gets one entry after TCRdb re-called the immunoSEQ multiplex PCR reads with MiXCR. The top ten hold 0.4% to 0.5% of the sample, which has approximately 46,000 distinct CDR3 sequences, 85% to 95% seen once. V dropped 3 bases and J dropped 1 base, with 19 bases sitting between them. CDR3 length: 18 residues. Germline CDR1 MGHRA, CDR2 YSYEKL. Source material: CD8+ T cells from PBMCs. This chain joins TRBV4-1 and TRBJ2-1; TRBD1 is a possible D gene (6 bases). The source is a human donor in good health. For the CDR3, the DNA is TGCGCCAGCAGCCAGGGCGAGTTATGGGACAATTCCTACAATGAGCAGTTCTTC. This sequence encodes CASSQGELWDNSYNEQFF.